This T cell receptor gamma chain was sequenced in a study of γδ T cells in repeated Plasmodium falciparum infection. Overall study findings and caveats: Donors in Mali lived in a small rural village, largely one ethnic group.

TCRdb reprocessed the multiplex PCR reads using CATT. The repertoire holds 5,000 to 6,500 gamma-chain clones, with roughly 3.5% as singletons. Vgamma9/Vdelta2+ and Vdelta2-negative gammadelta T cells were flow-sorted from PBMC for bulk sequencing. This clone was detected a few times. Antigen: not known. This DNA translates differently at residue 10 from the TCRdb protein, which is that of a much larger clone; a read error is likely, and the protein shown is the DNA's own translation. The V gene's germline CDR1 is GITISATS and CDR2 ISYDGTV (reference sequence). The CDR3 has 16 amino acids. Sequenced input: gamma-delta T cells from blood. The genes are TRGV9 and TRGJP. Here the J gene was assigned by germline matching of the DNA, as TCRdb has none. This sequence was found in a pool of human donors (malaria-infected and uninfected, not separated). The CDR3 sequence: CALWEYKVLSKKIKVF. DNA for the CDR3: TGTGCCTTGTGGGAGTATAAAGTGTTGAGCAAAAAAATCAAGGTATTT.